The 29 T cell receptor beta chains given below trace back to one sample, sequenced in a study of identical twins. TCRdb redid the calling of the 5' RACE reads with MiXCR, one entry per CDR3 protein. The sample shows some 330,000 distinct CDR3 sequences, roughly 9% of them seen only once. Sequences were obtained from naive T cells sorted from blood. The receptor set was obtained from a woman in her 50s in good health.

This clonotype was observed a handful of times. This sequence joins TRBV20-1 and TRBJ2-1, with TRBD2 matching 10 bases. The CDR3 spans 14 residues. V trimming: 4 bases; J trimming: 5 bases; junction bases outside the gene matches: 5. Per germline, CDR1 DFQATT and CDR2 SNEGSKA (reference sequence). CDR3 in DNA: TGCAGTGCTATGGGACTAGCGTTAGACAATGAGCAGTTCTTC. Translation: CSAMGLALDNEQFF.

This clonotype was counted between two and nine times. CDR3 DNA sequence: TGTGCCAGCAGCCCGACAGGGTTGGGGGCTTTCTTT. Protein product: CASSPTGLGAFF. This chain joins TRBV14 and TRBJ1-1, with TRBD1 matching 7 bases. Unmatched junction bases numbered 7, after V lost 4 bases and J lost 11 bases. This CDR3 has 12 residues. CDR1 is SGHDN, CDR2 FVKESK, per germline.

The V call is TRBV12-3 or TRBV12-4, the J call TRBJ2-3; 7 bases map to TRBD2. The CDR3 is 16 amino acids. The V segment lost 7 bases and the J segment 4 bases; nucleotides outside the gene matches: 14. Here the CDR3 DNA reads TGTGCCAGCACCGAAACCGGGACTAACCCCTCAGATACGCAGTATTTT. This translates into CASTETGTNPSDTQYF.

This clonotype was seen a single time. Germline is not matched at one junction end, which may reflect a read error. V gene TRBV5-1 combines with J gene TRBJ2-1, with TRBD1 as a possible D gene (5 bases). CDR1 is SGHRS, CDR2 YFSETQ, per germline. The CDR3 is made up of 15 amino acids. This CDR3 is CARSLAQGLPNEQFF. As DNA, the CDR3 is TGCGCCCGCAGCTTGGCCCAGGGCCTGCCCAATGAGCAGTTCTTC.

This clonotype showed up just a few times. The V gene is TRBV5-6, the J gene TRBJ2-2; either TRBD1 or TRBD2 may supply D (5 bases each). The length of the CDR3 is 17 residues. V was trimmed by 4 bases and J by 2 bases, leaving 18 bases between them. The germline V gene has CDR1 SGHDT and CDR2 YYEEEE. CDR3 sequence (DNA): TGTGCCAGCAGCCTTTTGAGACCGGGACGTAACACCGGGGAGCTGTTTTTT. This codes for CASSLLRPGRNTGELFF.

This clonotype was observed a few times. V and J are TRBV10-3 and TRBJ2-1; TRBD1 might be the D (6 bases). Trimming removed 5 bases from V and 7 bases from J, with 9 bases in between. Germline V lookup: CDR1 ENHRY, CDR2 SYGVKD. The CDR3 runs 12 residues. The CDR3 sequence is CAISSQGNEQFF. The DNA for the CDR3 is TGTGCCATCAGTTCACAGGGAAATGAGCAGTTCTTC.

The rearrangement joins TRBV7-9 to TRBJ2-1; no definite D call. CDR3 size: 14 residues. Germline V gene sequence: CDR1 SEHNR, CDR2 FQNEAQ (reference sequence). The ends were cut back, 1 base at V and 9 bases at J, with 13 bases in the middle. CDR3 loop: CASSLELPVGEQFF. The CDR3 DNA follows: TGTGCCAGCAGCTTAGAACTACCCGTCGGTGAGCAGTTCTTC.

This clonotype showed up just a few times. The genes are TRBV29-1 and TRBJ2-5; the D gene is possibly TRBD2 (6 bases). The germline V gene has CDR1 SQVTM and CDR2 ANQGSEA. Deletions cut 6 bases from V and 4 bases from J, with 15 bases between. There are 13 residues in the CDR3. The DNA for the CDR3 is TGCAGCGTGATTAGCGGAGAGGGAGAGACCCAGTACTTC. Translated: CSVISGEGETQYF.

The V and J genes are TRBV4-1 and TRBJ1-2, with D perhaps matching TRBD1 (6 bases). This CDR3 spans 14 amino acids. In germline, CDR1 is MGHRA, CDR2 YSYEKL. The ends were cut back, 7 bases at V and 0 bases at J, with 12 bases in the middle. The CDR3 is CASMGQPANYGYTF. The CDR3 nucleotides read TGCGCCAGCATGGGACAACCTGCTAACTATGGCTACACCTTC.

Only a few counts were recorded for this clonotype. The V call is TRBV12-3 or TRBV12-4, the J call TRBJ1-3, with 7 bases identical to TRBD1. Germline trimming cut 10 bases from V and 0 bases from J; bases unmatched to any gene: 9. The CDR3 covers 15 residues. In DNA form, the CDR3 reads TGTGCCAACAGCCGGGACAGTAGCTCTGGAAACACCATATATTTT. Translated: CANSRDSSSGNTIYF.

The table lists this clonotype with many counts. The chain is built from TRBV12-3 or TRBV12-4 and TRBJ1-2, with a tentative D call TRBD1 (6 bases). The CDR3 spans 14 residues. The V gene lost 4 bases and the J gene lost 5 bases, with 14 bases spanning the gap. Here the CDR3 DNA reads TGTGCCAGCAGTTCTACAGGGTACCGATATGGCTACACCTTC. Residues: CASSSTGYRYGYTF.

The chain uses TRBV5-5 and TRBJ2-2, with TRBD2 as a possible D gene (5 bases). The V end lost 3 bases, the J end lost 11 bases, and 26 bases lay between the germline ends. The CDR3 length is 17 residues. In germline, CDR1 is SGHKS, CDR2 YYEKEE (reference sequence). The CDR3 coding sequence is TGTGCCAGCAGCTGGCAAGACGGGGTCCTCGTGGGGAGTGAGCTGTTTTTT. Its protein product is CASSWQDGVLVGSELFF.

This clonotype occurred many times. CDR3 DNA: TGCAGCGGGGGACAGGGAGGAGAGACCCAGTACTTC. Its protein is CSGGQGGETQYF. The V and J genes are TRBV29-1 and TRBJ2-5, with TRBD1 matching over 9 bases. Germline values: CDR1 SQVTM, CDR2 ANQGSEA. Trimming removed 7 bases from V and 4 bases from J; junction bases left unmatched: 4. This CDR3 comprises 12 residues.

This clonotype came up a few times. This chain uses TRBV13 with TRBJ2-5; 10 nucleotides agree with TRBD2. Trimming cost V 5 bases and J 4 bases; bases outside gene matches: 10. Germline CDR1 PRHDT, CDR2 FYEKMQ (reference sequence). The CDR3 contains 16 residues. CDR3 in DNA: TGTGCCAGCAGCCCCCTTGACCGACTAGCGGGAGAGACCCAGTACTTC. It yields the protein CASSPLDRLAGETQYF.

This clonotype was counted between two and nine times. V and J are TRBV2 and TRBJ1-3; the D gene is possibly TRBD1 (5 bases). Germline assignment: CDR1 SNHLY and CDR2 FYNNEI. The CDR3 has 16 amino acids. V dropped 6 bases and J dropped 0 bases, with 15 bases sitting between them. The DNA of the CDR3 is TGTGCCAGCAGCCCGCTATTGGGGCTCTCTGGAAACACCATATATTTT. This encodes CASSPLLGLSGNTIYF.

This clonotype is a singleton in its sample. The genes are TRBV7-8 and TRBJ2-1; TRBD2 matches 10 bases. Germline CDR1 and CDR2: SGHVS and FQNEAQ. The CDR3 runs 14 residues. Trimming removed 8 bases from V and 4 bases from J; junction bases left unmatched: 5. Here the CDR3 reads CASRSAGGYNEQFF. As DNA, the CDR3 is TGTGCCAGCCGATCAGCGGGAGGGTACAATGAGCAGTTCTTC.

Ten or more counts support this clonotype. V is TRBV29-1 and J is TRBJ1-2; D is uncertain. V shed 7 bases and J shed 10 bases, with 16 bases lying between them. The germline V gene encodes CDR1 SQVTM and CDR2 ANQGSEA. The CDR3 is 11 amino acids. The CDR3: CSAETFFDYTF. The CDR3, as DNA: TGCAGCGCCGAGACGTTTTTTGACTACACCTTC. The variable domain in full, completed from reference TRBV29-1 and TRBJ1-2, reads SAVISQKPSRDICQRGTSLTIQCQVDSQVTMMFWYRQQPGQSLTLIATANQGSEATYESGFVIDKFPISRPNLTFSTLTVSNMSPEDSSIYLCSAETFFDYTFGSGTRLTVV.

This clonotype was seen many times. This chain connects TRBV6-4 to TRBJ2-3; D unclear. This CDR3 is built from 15 residues. Trimming removed 0 bases from V and 2 bases from J, with 9 bases in between. Germline CDR1 MRHNA, CDR2 SNTAGT. The CDR3 coding sequence is TGTGCCAGCAGTGACTCGGCCTATGCCACAGATACGCAGTATTTT. Protein product: CASSDSAYATDTQYF.

This chain joins TRBV18 and TRBJ2-6, with D hard to call. The CDR3 is made up of 17 amino acids. V lost 0 bases to trimming and J lost 0 bases, with 9 bases between them. Germline values: CDR1 KGHSH, CDR2 LQKENI. The CDR3 is CASSPPPLGSGANVLTF. CDR3 DNA sequence: TGTGCCAGCTCACCACCACCCTTGGGCTCTGGGGCCAACGTCCTGACTTTC.

The rearrangement uses TRBV6-1 and TRBJ2-7, with D uncertain. The CDR3 runs to 13 residues. V lost 2 bases, J lost 6 bases, and 11 bases lay in between. The germline CDR1 and CDR2 sequences are MNHNS and SASEGT. CDR3 sequence reads: CASSESRIGEQYV. In DNA, the CDR3 is TGTGCCAGCAGTGAAAGTAGGATTGGCGAGCAGTACGTC.

This clonotype was observed a few times. The chain has TRBV30 and TRBJ1-1; possible D gene TRBD1, 5 bases. Trimming took 2 bases from V and 4 from J, leaving 14 bases between them. Per the germline V gene, CDR1 is GTSNPN and CDR2 is SVGIG (reference sequence). The CDR3 contains 14 residues. CDR3 nucleotides: TGTGCCTGGAGTTGGCAGGGATTAGGCACTGAAGCTTTCTTT. It is translated as CAWSWQGLGTEAFF.

This clonotype was recorded at least ten times. The chain's CDR3 is CASSIAGASGELFF. DNA of the CDR3: TGCGCCAGCAGCATTGCAGGGGCGTCGGGGGAGCTGTTTTTT. The chain has TRBV5-1 and TRBJ2-2, with D possibly matching TRBD1 (6 bases). The CDR3 totals 14 residues. CDR1 is SGHRS, CDR2 YFSETQ, per germline. V was pared by 4 bases and J by 8 bases, with 15 bases between.

This clonotype was counted many times. The chain uses TRBV5-5 and TRBJ2-1; the match to TRBD1 covers 8 bases. V gave up 4 bases and J gave up 5 bases; unmatched junction bases: 8. The CDR3 length is 15 residues. The V gene's germline CDR1 is SGHKS and CDR2 YYEKEE (reference sequence). CDR3 sequence (DNA): TGTGCCAGCAGCCGCTTTGGGACAGGAAACAATGAGCAGTTCTTC. This gives the protein CASSRFGTGNNEQFF.

The table lists this clonotype with many counts. The genes are TRBV5-1 and TRBJ2-7; D is undetermined. The CDR3 contains 14 residues. Trimming removed 4 bases at V and 2 bases at J, with 13 bases between. Germline V gene sequence: CDR1 SGHRS, CDR2 YFSETQ. The CDR3 DNA sequence: TGCGCCAGCAGCCTACCGGCCCCGACCTACGAGCAGTACTTC. It encodes CASSLPAPTYEQYF.

This clonotype was detected a few times. In nucleotides, the CDR3 is TGCAGTGCTTACAGGGGCTCCGGGGCTGAAGCTTTCTTT. As protein: CSAYRGSGAEAFF. The V call is TRBV20-1, the J call TRBJ1-1, with TRBD1 identical over 7 bases. This CDR3 spans 13 amino acids. Germline loops: CDR1 DFQATT, CDR2 SNEGSKA (reference sequence). Unmatched junction bases numbered 9, after V lost 5 bases and J lost 6 bases.

The chain uses TRBV5-1 and TRBJ2-2, with no clear D. Germline V gives CDR1 SGHRS, CDR2 YFSETQ. This CDR3 is 12 amino acids long. Trimming cost V 3 bases and J 6 bases, with 6 bases left between them. CDR3 in DNA: TGCGCCAGCAGCTGGGCGGCCGGGGAGCTGTTTTTT. Amino acids: CASSWAAGELFF.

This clonotype occurred a few times. The CDR3 region is CASSYPGQGKDGYTF. Written as DNA, the CDR3 is TGTGCCAGCAGTTACCCGGGACAGGGGAAGGATGGCTACACCTTC. V and J are TRBV6-6 and TRBJ1-2; the match to TRBD1 covers 10 bases. Germline V CDR1 and CDR2: MNHNY, SVGAGI (reference sequence). The V gene end was trimmed by 2 bases and the J gene end by 6 bases; junction bases not matched to a gene: 6. The CDR3 is made up of 15 amino acids.

This clonotype was picked up a small number of times. This rearrangement joins TRBV12-3 or TRBV12-4 to TRBJ1-1; D remains ambiguous. CDR3 length: 14 residues. V dropped 8 bases and J dropped 1 base, with 14 bases sitting between them. As DNA, the CDR3 is TGTGCCAGCTGGGAACCGTTGGGGAACACTGAAGCTTTCTTT. This sequence encodes CASWEPLGNTEAFF.

This chain joins TRBV6-2 or TRBV6-3 and TRBJ2-3; the D call may be TRBD1 or TRBD2 (5 bases each). Germline CDR1 is MNHEY and CDR2 is SVGEGT. The CDR3 runs to 17 residues. Trimming stripped 4 bases from V and 6 bases from J, with 23 bases between. The CDR3 reads CASSFRDPDPQSDTQYF. The CDR3 nucleotides are TGTGCCAGCAGTTTCCGGGACCCCGATCCCCAAAGCGATACGCAGTATTTT.